These 17 T cell receptor beta chains were sequenced from one sample in a study of blood T cell repertoires in COVID-19. Assay used: immunoSEQ multiplex PCR; TCRdb lists only in-frame clones, some missing. The sample contains fewer than 200,000 clones, around 79% of which appear only once. The sample comprised peripheral blood. The receptors were gathered from a woman in her 70s with acute or convalescent COVID-19.

The V and J genes are TRBV7-3 and TRBJ1-3; unclear D gene. Trimming removed 6 bases at V and 2 bases at J, with 11 bases between. CDR1 is SGHTA, CDR2 FQGTGA, per germline. The CDR3 extends over 14 amino acids. DNA for the CDR3: TGTGCCAGCAGTTCTCCAGGTCCTGGAAACACCATATATTTT. It codes for CASSSPGPGNTIYF.

V gene TRBV15 combines with J gene TRBJ2-7; TRBD1 matches at 10 bases. The CDR3 sequence is 15 residues long. Trimming took 1 base from V and 5 from J; bases not matched to a gene: 5. Germline V lookup: CDR1 LNHNV, CDR2 YYDKDF (reference sequence). The CDR3 protein is CATSRGDRGTDEQYF. The CDR3 DNA is TGTGCCACCAGCAGAGGGGACAGGGGAACAGACGAGCAGTACTTC.

This clone was seen many times. The rearrangement uses TRBV4-1 and TRBJ2-5; 7 bases are a match to TRBD1. The germline V gene has CDR1 MGHRA and CDR2 YSYEKL. V shed 1 base and J 5 bases; nucleotides not matched to a gene: 4. This CDR3 is built from 14 residues. CDR3 sequence (DNA): TGCGCCAGCAGCCAAGTAGGGGGCCGGGAGACCCAGTACTTC. This sequence encodes CASSQVGGRETQYF.

The table lists this clone with a few counts. The chain is built from TRBV7-6 and TRBJ2-5, with 8 nucleotides matching TRBD2. The germline V gene encodes CDR1 SGHVS and CDR2 FNYEAQ. The CDR3 extends over 15 amino acids. V lost 0 bases to trimming and J lost 2 bases; unmatched junction nucleotides: 2. In DNA, the CDR3 is TGTGCCAGCAGCTTAGCGACTAGCGCTCAAGAGACCCAGTACTTC. Its protein is CASSLATSAQETQYF.

V gene TRBV5-1 combines with J gene TRBJ2-2; 7 bases are shared with TRBD2. Germline trimming cut 1 base from V and 3 bases from J; bases unmatched to any gene: 3. This CDR3 spans 15 amino acids. Germline loops: CDR1 SGHRS, CDR2 YFSETQ. Here the CDR3 reads CASSLSLADTGELFF. Written as DNA, the CDR3 is TGCGCCAGCAGCTTGTCCCTAGCGGACACCGGGGAGCTGTTTTTT.

Comments on this clone: The junction does not match germline at one end; this may be a read error. The rearrangement links TRBV29-1 to TRBJ2-1; TRBD2 aligns across 9 bases. CDR1 SQVTM and CDR2 ANQGSEA come from the germline V gene. This CDR3 has 14 residues. The CDR3 protein is CSFDSGRTVNEQFF. The CDR3 region has the DNA TGCAGCTTTGATAGCGGGAGAACGGTCAATGAGCAGTTCTTC.

This clone occurred once. The genes are TRBV19 and TRBJ1-5, with 7 bases that match TRBD1. CDR3 length equals 15 residues. With 6 bases clipped from V and 4 bases from J, the junction kept 9 bases outside the gene matches. The V gene's germline CDR1 is LNHDA and CDR2 SQIVND (reference sequence). CDR3 bases: TGTGCCAGTAGCTTTGGGACAGAGCAAAATCAGCCCCAGCATTTT. This codes for CASSFGTEQNQPQHF.

The V gene is TRBV6-1, the J gene TRBJ2-2, with 9 bases aligning to TRBD1. V shed 4 bases, J shed 4 bases, and the junction held 7 bases outside the gene matches. In germline, CDR1 is MNHNS, CDR2 SASEGT. The CDR3 covers 16 residues. Written as DNA, the CDR3 is TGTGCCAGCAGTGGTCGAGGGACAGGGTTCACCGGGGAGCTGTTTTTT. Amino acid sequence: CASSGRGTGFTGELFF.

V gene TRBV5-1 combines with J gene TRBJ2-5; 10 bases line up with TRBD1. The CDR3 spans 18 residues. CDR1 is SGHRS, CDR2 YFSETQ, per germline. V trimming: 1 base; J trimming: 2 bases; junction bases outside the gene matches: 11. This CDR3 is CASSLLRAGQGTQETQYF. CDR3 DNA sequence: TGCGCCAGCAGCTTGCTAAGGGCGGGACAGGGGACACAAGAGACCCAGTACTTC.

The chain joins TRBV30 to TRBJ1-1, with D hard to call. Trimming took 0 bases from V and 8 from J, leaving 7 bases between them. The germline V gene encodes CDR1 GTSNPN and CDR2 SVGIG (reference sequence). CDR3 size: 11 residues. The CDR3 DNA is TGTGCCTGGAGTGTACTAGAAGAAGCTTTCTTT. Translation: CAWSVLEEAFF. Supplemented by reference TRBV30 and TRBJ1-1, the full variable domain reads SQTIHQWPATLVQPVGSPLSLECTVEGTSNPNLYWYRQAAGRGLQLLFYSVGIGQISSEVPQNLSASRPQDRQFILSSKKLLLSDSGFYLCAWSVLEEAFFGQGTRLTVV.

This clone was detected once. This chain joins TRBV6-5 and TRBJ2-5, with D perhaps matching TRBD2 (5 bases). CDR1 MNHEY and CDR2 SVGAGI come from the germline V gene. This CDR3 contains 13 residues. With 7 bases removed from V and 1 base from J, the gap between germline ends came to 10 bases. CDR3 coding DNA: TGTGCCAGCATTAAGGCGGGCCAAGAGACCCAGTACTTC. This codes for CASIKAGQETQYF.

The chain employs TRBV9 and TRBJ2-1; tentative D call: TRBD2 (6 bases). Germline CDR1 and CDR2: SGDLS and YYNGEE. The CDR3 runs 15 residues. V lost 0 bases and J lost 5, with 12 bases in between. The CDR3 loop is CASSVGLANHNEQFF. In DNA form, the CDR3 reads TGTGCCAGCAGCGTAGGTCTAGCGAACCACAATGAGCAGTTCTTC.

This chain connects TRBV2 to TRBJ1-1, with D possibly matching TRBD1 (6 bases). Germline-derived CDR1 and CDR2 are SNHLY and FYNNEI. CDR3 length: 16 residues. The V end lost 4 bases, the J end lost 0 bases, and 15 bases lay between the germline ends. CDR3 coding DNA: TGTGCCAGCAGTGTCCCCCTTCAGGGGCTGAACACTGAAGCTTTCTTT. Translated: CASSVPLQGLNTEAFF.

In its sample, this clone was seen a few times. The chain employs TRBV24-1 and TRBJ2-6; D call uncertain. Germline V lookup: CDR1 KGHDR, CDR2 SFDVKD. Trimming took off 4 bases at V and 2 bases at J, with 8 bases between the two ends. The CDR3 loop spans 15 amino acids. Here the CDR3 DNA reads TGTGCCACCAGTGAGGGCCCCACTGGGGCCAACGTCCTGACTTTC. This gives the protein CATSEGPTGANVLTF.

The V gene is TRBV6-5, the J gene TRBJ1-6; D might be TRBD1 (6 bases). The CDR3 is 16 amino acids. Germline V gene lookup returns CDR1 MNHEY and CDR2 SVGAGI. The germline V and J ends were trimmed by 4 bases and 7 bases, with 17 bases remaining between them. The CDR3 DNA is TGTGCCAGCAGTTCCACGACAGGCACACCAAATTCACCCCTCCACTTT. It codes for CASSSTTGTPNSPLHF.

The chain has TRBV7-9 and TRBJ2-5; 7 positions match TRBD1. The CDR3 length is 19 residues. Per the germline V gene, CDR1 is SEHNR and CDR2 is FQNEAQ (reference sequence). V gave up 0 bases and J gave up 7 bases; unmatched junction bases: 20. CDR3 loop: CASSLALLPLGQAGRTQYF. In DNA, the CDR3 is TGTGCCAGCAGCTTAGCGTTACTACCTCTCGGACAGGCCGGTCGGACCCAGTACTTC.

The rearrangement links TRBV19 to TRBJ2-3; 9 positions agree with TRBD2. The CDR3 extends over 15 amino acids. The V gene's germline CDR1 is LNHDA and CDR2 SQIVND (reference sequence). V was pared by 5 bases and J by 6 bases, with 9 bases of the junction left unmatched. CDR3 region: CASSSSGIAGDTQYF. CDR3 bases: TGTGCCAGTAGTTCTAGCGGGATAGCGGGGGATACGCAGTATTTT.